Here is one T cell receptor beta chain with its context. Study processing details: Counts of nucleated cells, estimated from reference gene primer amplification, were obtained. Some clones are missing from TCRdb's copy, which holds only in-frame ones; the method was immunoSEQ multiplex PCR. V, J and clone size are taken as reported in that table, and D and trimming were inferred from the DNA itself. The sample lists about 400,000 clones, about 87% occurring once. The record originates from a study of blood T cell repertoires in COVID-19. Study context: T cells, B-cell-depleted T cells, or PBMCs supplied cDNA or gDNA.

With 8 bases clipped from V and 6 bases from J, the junction kept 6 bases outside the gene matches. This CDR3 has 14 residues. The germline CDR1 and CDR2 sequences are SNHLY and FYNNEI. V usage is TRBV2 and J usage is TRBJ2-1; 11 bases are shared with TRBD2. The source is a human donor in a cohort sampled during active COVID-19. What was sequenced was peripheral blood. The CDR3 sequence is CASGRTSGPNEQFF. In DNA, the CDR3 is TGTGCCAGCGGTCGGACTAGCGGGCCCAATGAGCAGTTCTTC.